The present T cell receptor (beta chain) was sequenced within a study of shared clonotypes between healthy human individuals. About the study: The plates for each donor numbered three CD4 naive, three CD4 memory, two CD8 naive and one CD8 memory. The study's findings and limits: Against clonotypes common to all four donors, non-shared ones had lower generation probabilities.

Concerning this clone itself: Antigen specificity is unknown.

Assay: immunoSEQ multiplex PCR; the TCRdb copy retains only in-frame clones and omits some. The table lists about 2.2 million clones, just over 90% of them singletons. Positively selected for CCR7, the CD45RO-negative cells used as naive CD8 cells excluded terminally differentiated effector memory CD45RA+ cells. This receptor was taken from a man aged 18 to 29 in good health. Some clones in this sample may be carry-over from other donors' samples. The sequenced sample was naive CD8+ T cells from PBMCs.

As DNA, the CDR3 is TGTGCCAGCAGTTTAACCCCCCGGGGAGGTCCGGACGAAGCTTTCTTT. Encoded protein: CASSLTPRGGPDEAFF. The V and J genes are TRBV28 and TRBJ1-1, with no clear D. The CDR3 consists of 16 residues. Trimming removed 2 bases from V and 8 bases from J, with 21 bases in between. The germline V gene has CDR1 MDHEN and CDR2 SYDVKM. The complete variable domain, with remaining parts taken from reference TRBV28 and TRBJ1-1, reads DVKVTQSSRYLVKRTGEKVFLECVQDMDHENMFWYRQDPGLGLRLIYFSYDVKMKEKGDIPEGYSVSREKKERFSLILESASTNQTSMYLCASSLTPRGGPDEAFFGQGTRLTVV.